The next 31 T cell receptor beta chains were all read from a single sample in a study of T cell responses to AZD1222 COVID-19 vaccine. This table comes from immunoSEQ multiplex PCR, and its TCRdb copy is limited to in-frame clones, with some not included. Of tens of thousands of clones in the sample, roughly 87% were seen once. The sample here was peripheral blood, taken on day 0 of AZD1222 vaccination. The source of these receptors is an adult in good health.

The rearrangement joins TRBV9 to TRBJ2-7, with TRBD2 matching 8 bases. Germline lookup yields CDR1 SGDLS and CDR2 YYNGEE. Trimming cost V 4 bases and J 4 bases; bases outside gene matches: 7. The CDR3 runs 14 residues. The CDR3 DNA reads as TGTGCCAGCAGCCACGGGACGGGGGGGTACGAGCAGTACTTC. It encodes CASSHGTGGYEQYF.

Written as DNA, the CDR3 is TGTGCCAGCAGACTACCGACAGCGGTGGACTATGGCTACACCTTC. This encodes CASRLPTAVDYGYTF. The V call is TRBV28, the J call TRBJ1-2; a possible D gene is TRBD1 (5 bases). Germline assignment: CDR1 MDHEN and CDR2 SYDVKM. V shed 6 bases and J shed 3 bases, with 17 bases lying between them. The CDR3 is made up of 15 amino acids.

The table lists this clone with a count of one. The chain is built from TRBV4-1 and TRBJ1-6; 10 bases fit TRBD1. Per the germline V gene, CDR1 is MGHRA and CDR2 is YSYEKL. This CDR3 has 15 residues. Trimming cost V 4 bases and J 10 bases; bases outside gene matches: 7. CDR3: CASSPRDRGESPLHF. The CDR3 DNA is TGCGCCAGCAGCCCCCGGGACAGGGGCGAGTCACCCCTCCACTTT.

The V call is TRBV9, the J call TRBJ2-7; D is undetermined. The germline gives CDR1 SGDLS, CDR2 YYNGEE. The CDR3 extends over 15 amino acids. Trimming left V 4 bases short and J 1 base short, with 15 bases between. The CDR3 DNA sequence: TGTGCCAGCAGCCCTAGTATCGTAGGGTCCTACGAGCAGTACTTC. This encodes CASSPSIVGSYEQYF.

V usage is TRBV3-1 (or the pseudogene TRBV3-2) and J usage is TRBJ1-4; 8 nucleotides align to TRBD1. Germline CDR1 LGHDT, CDR2 YNNKEL (reference sequence). The trim removed 0 bases at V and 7 bases at J, leaving 10 bases unmatched. This CDR3 has 17 residues. CDR3 protein: CASSQDFGQGGFEKLFF. As DNA, the CDR3 is TGTGCCAGCAGCCAAGATTTTGGACAGGGAGGGTTTGAAAAACTGTTTTTT.

By frequency in the sample, this clone is medium-sized (0.01 to 0.1%). This chain links TRBV25-1 with TRBJ2-7, with D perhaps TRBD1 (5 bases). The germline V gene encodes CDR1 MGHDK and CDR2 SYGVNS. Trimming took 7 bases from V and 6 from J, leaving 16 bases between them. The CDR3 consists of 13 residues. The CDR3 coding sequence is TGTGCCAGCAAGCCAGGGCCCTCCAGCGAGCAGTACTTC. It encodes CASKPGPSSEQYF.

The CDR3: CSVGAYYGYTF. The CDR3 DNA reads as TGCAGCGTTGGGGCCTACTATGGCTACACCTTC. V is TRBV29-1 and J is TRBJ1-2; no definite D call. The CDR3 covers 11 residues. Trimming removed 4 bases from V and 3 bases from J, with 6 bases in between. The germline V gene encodes CDR1 SQVTM and CDR2 ANQGSEA.

This sequence joins TRBV7-8 and TRBJ2-1; D may correspond to TRBD1 or TRBD2 (5 bases each). This CDR3 spans 12 amino acids. The ends were cut back, 5 bases at V and 10 bases at J, with 12 bases in the middle. CDR1 and CDR2 from the germline V gene are SGHVS and FQNEAQ. The chain's CDR3 is CASSPGTPEQFF. The CDR3 region has the DNA TGTGCCAGCAGCCCTGGGACGCCAGAGCAGTTCTTC.

The chain combines TRBV7-3 with TRBJ2-3, with D possibly matching TRBD2 (5 bases). Deletions cut 0 bases from V and 8 bases from J, with 15 bases between. Germline V gene lookup returns CDR1 SGHTA and CDR2 FQGTGA. CDR3 length equals 15 residues. The CDR3, as DNA: TGTGCCAGCAGCTTAACGCCCCCCCCGAGGGCTACGCAGTATTTT. It is translated as CASSLTPPPRATQYF.

The chain is built from TRBV5-1 and TRBJ2-5; the match to TRBD2 covers 7 bases. CDR1 and CDR2 (germline): SGHRS, YFSETQ. Trimming removed 4 bases from V and 5 bases from J; junction bases left unmatched: 5. The CDR3 length is 13 residues. The CDR3 sequence is CASSRLAWETQYF. In DNA, the CDR3 is TGCGCCAGCAGCAGACTAGCTTGGGAGACCCAGTACTTC.

The chain employs TRBV18 and TRBJ1-1, with TRBD1 matching over 8 bases. CDR1 and CDR2 from the germline V gene are KGHSH and LQKENI. With 5 bases clipped from V and 1 base from J, the junction kept 6 bases outside the gene matches. The CDR3 spans 15 residues. In DNA form, the CDR3 reads TGTGCCAGCTCAGAGGGGACAGGCGAGAACACTGAAGCTTTCTTT. Amino acids: CASSEGTGENTEAFF.

This clone showed up just once. The V call is TRBV27, the J call TRBJ2-3, with TRBD1 matching over 9 bases. V lost 0 bases and J lost 6; bases outside the gene matches: 13. The CDR3 length is 18 residues. CDR1 and CDR2 from the germline V gene are MNHEY and SMNVEV (reference sequence). DNA for the CDR3: TGTGCCAGCAGTTTATCGACACTCGCCACAGGGGGCGCCGATACGCAGTATTTT. It yields the protein CASSLSTLATGGADTQYF.

In this sample, this clone turned up once. The chain employs TRBV12-5 and TRBJ1-4, with a possible D match to TRBD1 (6 bases). Germline V gene lookup returns CDR1 LGHNT and CDR2 FRNRAP. This CDR3 region has 14 residues. Trimming left V 5 bases short and J 3 bases short, with 10 bases between. The chain's CDR3 is CASGRQDPNEKLFF. CDR3 bases: TGTGCTAGTGGTCGACAGGATCCTAATGAAAAACTGTTTTTT.

The chain joins TRBV7-2 to TRBJ2-3, with 8 positions matching TRBD2. Losses at the gene ends were 4 bases for V and 5 bases for J; bases not matched to a gene: 8. Germline loops: CDR1 SGHTA, CDR2 FQGNSA. The CDR3 sequence is 15 residues long. The CDR3 loop is CASSSSGAGGDTQYF. CDR3 bases: TGTGCCAGCAGCTCGAGCGGGGCGGGGGGAGATACGCAGTATTTT.

This clone was recorded a few times. The chain uses TRBV6-2 or TRBV6-3 and TRBJ2-6; 11 positions match TRBD1. The CDR3 extends over 18 amino acids. V shed 5 bases, J shed 0 bases, and the junction held 6 bases outside the gene matches. Germline V lookup: CDR1 MNHEY, CDR2 SVGEGT. The DNA for the CDR3 is TGTGCCAGCAGTCCCCTTGGACAGGGGGCCTCTGGGGCCAACGTCCTGACTTTC. Translation: CASSPLGQGASGANVLTF.

The chain is built from TRBV12-3 or TRBV12-4 and TRBJ1-3; D gene unclear. Trimming cost V 6 bases and J 2 bases, with 8 bases left between them. The CDR3 runs to 13 residues. CDR3 loop: CASREGAGNTIYF. Here the CDR3 DNA reads TGTGCCAGCAGGGAAGGAGCTGGAAACACCATATATTTT.

The rearrangement joins TRBV27 to TRBJ2-1, with 7 bases aligning to TRBD2. This CDR3 contains 15 residues. The germline gives CDR1 MNHEY, CDR2 SMNVEV (reference sequence). V was pared by 7 bases and J by 2 bases, with 8 bases of the junction left unmatched. CDR3 nucleotide sequence: TGTGCCAGCAACCAGATAGCGGGTCCCTACAATGAGCAGTTCTTC. It is translated as CASNQIAGPYNEQFF.

The chain is built from TRBV6-4 and TRBJ2-2; TRBD2 aligns across 7 bases. This CDR3 is built from 16 residues. Germline trimming cut 6 bases from V and 5 bases from J; bases unmatched to any gene: 12. CDR1 is MRHNA, CDR2 SNTAGT, per germline. The CDR3, as DNA: TGTGCCAGCAGCCCCCGGGGAGGGAGCGGGACCGGGGAGCTGTTTTTT. The encoded protein is CASSPRGGSGTGELFF.

This clone was detected once. The chain joins TRBV11-1 to TRBJ2-7; possible D gene TRBD1, 6 bases. The germline CDR1 and CDR2 sequences are SGHAT and FQDESV (reference sequence). The CDR3 sequence is 14 residues long. V was cut by 2 bases and J by 7 bases, with 15 bases left in between. The CDR3 DNA is TGTGCCAGCAGCTTACTAACAGGGCCCGGGGAGCAGTACTTC. Protein sequence: CASSLLTGPGEQYF.

The chain links TRBV3-1 (or the pseudogene TRBV3-2) to TRBJ1-3; 8 nucleotides line up with TRBD1. The V gene's germline CDR1 is LGHDT and CDR2 YNNKEL (reference sequence). V shed 3 bases, J shed 0 bases, and the junction held 1 base outside the gene matches. The CDR3 contains 15 residues. In DNA form, the CDR3 reads TGTGCCAGCAGCCAGGACAGGGCCTCTGGAAACACCATATATTTT. Protein: CASSQDRASGNTIYF.

This rearrangement joins TRBV7-6 to TRBJ2-1; 8 bases match TRBD1. Trimming took 2 bases from V and 5 from J; bases not matched to a gene: 5. CDR3 length equals 15 residues. Germline-derived CDR1 and CDR2 are SGHVS and FNYEAQ. The chain's CDR3 is CASSLKGQVNNEQFF. CDR3 DNA: TGTGCCAGCAGCTTAAAGGGACAGGTCAACAATGAGCAGTTCTTC.

Turning to this clone: This same CDR3 is encoded by further DNA sequences in the sample. The rearrangement links TRBV6-4 to TRBJ2-2; D is possibly TRBD1 or TRBD2 (5 bases each). The germline gives CDR1 MRHNA, CDR2 SNTAGT. The ends were cut back, 3 bases at V and 3 bases at J, with 5 bases in the middle. This CDR3 has 13 amino acids. CDR3 in DNA: TGTGCCAGCAGTGAGGGGGACACCGGGGAGCTGTTTTTT. Its protein product is CASSEGDTGELFF.

The rearrangement joins TRBV6-4 to TRBJ1-2; the D gene is possibly TRBD1 (5 bases). This CDR3 is 13 amino acids long. The V end lost 2 bases, the J end lost 5 bases, and 9 bases lay between the germline ends. Germline-derived CDR1 and CDR2 are MRHNA and SNTAGT. The CDR3 region is CASSDQRGYGYTF. CDR3 coding DNA: TGTGCCAGCAGTGACCAGCGGGGGTATGGCTACACCTTC.

The chain recombines TRBV20-1 with TRBJ2-7; D gene unclear. The CDR3 is 13 amino acids. With 3 bases removed from V and 6 bases from J, the gap between germline ends came to 15 bases. Germline V lookup: CDR1 DFQATT, CDR2 SNEGSKA (reference sequence). CDR3 amino acids: CSASGTFDSEQYF. As DNA, the CDR3 is TGCAGTGCTAGTGGTACTTTTGATAGCGAGCAGTACTTC.

The J gene is TRBJ2-2, the V gene TRBV28, with D tentatively TRBD2 (6 bases). Germline CDR1 reads MDHEN; CDR2 reads SYDVKM. Trimming cost V 6 bases and J 8 bases, with 19 bases left between them. CDR3 length: 15 residues. The CDR3 coding sequence is TGTGCCAGCAGCTCCCCCAGACTAGTATTTGGGGAGCTGTTTTTT. Translation gives CASSSPRLVFGELFF.

The rearrangement links TRBV5-1 to TRBJ2-7, with D possibly being TRBD1 (5 bases). CDR1 is SGHRS, CDR2 YFSETQ, per germline. The CDR3 contains 14 residues. V lost 2 bases and J lost 0, with 9 bases in between. CDR3 DNA: TGCGCCAGCAGCTTACAGGTTTCCTCCTACGAGCAGTACTTC. Translation: CASSLQVSSYEQYF.

This chain uses TRBV21-1 with TRBJ2-7; TRBD2 is taken as the D call from the table, unchecked against the DNA. TRBV21-1 is flagged as a pseudogene. The CDR3 extends over 13 amino acids. The CDR3 loop is CASLKATGYEQYF. The DNA of the CDR3 is TGTGCCAGCTTAAAAGCTACTGGCTACGAGCAGTACTTC.

Only one count was recorded for this clone. The V gene is TRBV28, the J gene TRBJ1-4; D might be TRBD1 (6 bases). Germline V CDR1 and CDR2: MDHEN, SYDVKM. The V and J ends lost 8 bases and 3 bases respectively, with 13 bases between them. The CDR3 covers 14 residues. The CDR3 nucleotides read TGTGCCAGCCGGGGGGGCGGAGCTAATGAAAAACTGTTTTTT. This translates into CASRGGGANEKLFF.

The CDR3 bases are TGTGCCAGCAGCTGGCGACAGGGGTCCTACGAGCAGTACTTC. Translated, it gives CASSWRQGSYEQYF. The genes are TRBV5-6 and TRBJ2-7, with 8 bases identical to TRBD1. The CDR3 extends over 14 amino acids. The ends lost 3 bases at V and 1 base at J; junction bases unmatched: 3. Germline V CDR1 and CDR2: SGHDT, YYEEEE.

Concerning this clone: A junction boundary mismatches the germline segment, possibly from a read error. V is TRBV11-1 and J is TRBJ2-5; D remains unclear. The germline V gene encodes CDR1 SGHAT and CDR2 FQDESV (reference sequence). CDR3 length equals 15 residues. In nucleotides, the CDR3 is TGTGCCAGCAGCTTATGGTCGGTCAGCCAAGAGGCCCAGTACTTC. Protein: CASSLWSVSQEAQYF.

This chain uses TRBV6-5 with TRBJ2-5; D possibly uses TRBD1 or TRBD2 (6 bases each). Germline CDR1 MNHEY, CDR2 SVGAGI. The ends were cut back, 6 bases at V and 5 bases at J, with 16 bases in the middle. This CDR3 has 14 residues. In DNA form, the CDR3 reads TGTGCCAGCAGGAGGGACATGGGGAGGGAGACCCAGTACTTC. Residues: CASRRDMGRETQYF.